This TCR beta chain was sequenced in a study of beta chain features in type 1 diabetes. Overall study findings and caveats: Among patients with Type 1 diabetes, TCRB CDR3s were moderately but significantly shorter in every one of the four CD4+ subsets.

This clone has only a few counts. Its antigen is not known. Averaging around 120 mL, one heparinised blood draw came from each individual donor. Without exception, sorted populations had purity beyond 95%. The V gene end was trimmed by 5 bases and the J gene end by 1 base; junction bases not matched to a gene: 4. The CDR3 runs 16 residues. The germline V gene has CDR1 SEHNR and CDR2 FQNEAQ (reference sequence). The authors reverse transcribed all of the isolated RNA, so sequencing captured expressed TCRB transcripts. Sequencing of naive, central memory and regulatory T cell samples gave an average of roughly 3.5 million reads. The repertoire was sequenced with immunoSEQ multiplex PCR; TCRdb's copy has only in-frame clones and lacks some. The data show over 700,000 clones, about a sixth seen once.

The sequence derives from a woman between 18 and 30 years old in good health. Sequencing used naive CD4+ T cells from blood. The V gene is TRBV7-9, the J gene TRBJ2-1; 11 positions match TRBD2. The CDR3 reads CASSRWTSGSYNEQFF. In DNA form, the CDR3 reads TGTGCCAGCAGCCGATGGACTAGCGGGTCCTACAATGAGCAGTTCTTC.